This T cell receptor (beta chain) appears in the sequencing data of a study of blood T cells in healthy people across ages. The germline V gene encodes CDR1 GTSNPN and CDR2 SVGIG (reference sequence). The ends lost 2 bases at V and 5 bases at J; junction bases unmatched: 0. CDR3 length equals 13 residues. All donors came from Russia, were Caucasian and healthy, and spanned ages roughly 6 to 95. A second PCR, run for roughly 7 to 12 cycles, used a sample-barcoded 5' primer plus a J-beta primer mix. Unique molecular identifiers of 12 random nucleotides labeled each cDNA. Each CDR3 protein gets one entry after TCRdb re-called the 5' RACE reads with MiXCR. Among about 800,000 distinct CDR3 sequences listed, roughly 64% were seen once.

The sequenced sample was blood. The TCR sequence derives from a man aged 30 to 45 in good health. J is TRBJ2-1 and V is TRBV30, with 10 bases aligning to TRBD2. CDR3 sequence (DNA): TGTGCCTGGAGTAGCGGGAGGGACAATGAGCAGTTCTTC. Translated, it gives CAWSSGRDNEQFF.